This T cell receptor beta chain was observed in a study of T cells after yellow fever vaccination. TCRdb called the 5' RACE reads again in MiXCR, with one record for every CDR3 protein. Counted here are approximately 250,000 distinct CDR3 sequences, 6.7% occurring once; the ten biggest clones make up approximately 0.99%. This clonotype was found a few times. Its specificity is unknown. General study results and limits: Clonotypes shared by both compartments, CD4 and CD8, made up a small share. The secondary response peaked faster, at day 5 versus 15, but was weaker.

There are 15 residues in the CDR3. The germline gives CDR1 SGHRS, CDR2 YFSETQ. The V gene lost 0 bases and the J gene lost 6 bases, with 10 bases spanning the gap. This receptor was taken from a man aged 25 to 40 who received the YFV17D yellow fever vaccine. This chain joins TRBV5-1 and TRBJ1-6; D remains unclear. The sample in question was CD4+ T cells sorted from PBMCs, obtained on the day of the yellow fever booster vaccination. CDR3 bases: TGCGCCAGCAGCTTGGACAGATCGTTTAATTCACCCCTCCACTTT. Translation gives CASSLDRSFNSPLHF.